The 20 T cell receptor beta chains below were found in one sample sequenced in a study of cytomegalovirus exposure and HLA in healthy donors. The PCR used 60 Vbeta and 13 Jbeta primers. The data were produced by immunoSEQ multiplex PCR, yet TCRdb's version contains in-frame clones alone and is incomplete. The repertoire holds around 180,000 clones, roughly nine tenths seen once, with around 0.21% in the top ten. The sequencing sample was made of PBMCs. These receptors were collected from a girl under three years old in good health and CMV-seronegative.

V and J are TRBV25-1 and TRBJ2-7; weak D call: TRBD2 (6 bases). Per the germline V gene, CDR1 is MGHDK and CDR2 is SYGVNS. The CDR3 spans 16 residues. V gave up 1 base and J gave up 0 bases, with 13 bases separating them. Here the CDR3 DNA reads TGTGCCAGCAGTGAATTTCCTAGCGAGGGCTCCTACGAGCAGTACTTC. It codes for CASSEFPSEGSYEQYF.

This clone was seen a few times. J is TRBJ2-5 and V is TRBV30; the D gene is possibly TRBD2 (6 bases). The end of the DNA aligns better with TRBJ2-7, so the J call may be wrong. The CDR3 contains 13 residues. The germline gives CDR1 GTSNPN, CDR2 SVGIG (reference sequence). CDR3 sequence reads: CAWSYLAGYEQYF. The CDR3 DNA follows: TGTGCCTGGAGTTATCTTGCGGGGTACGAGCAGTACTTC.

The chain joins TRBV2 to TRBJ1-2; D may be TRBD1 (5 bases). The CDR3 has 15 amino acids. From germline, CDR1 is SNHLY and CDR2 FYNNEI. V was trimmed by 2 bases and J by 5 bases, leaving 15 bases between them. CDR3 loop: CASSESAGISYGYTF. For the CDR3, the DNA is TGTGCCAGCAGTGAATCGGCAGGGATTAGTTATGGCTACACCTTC.

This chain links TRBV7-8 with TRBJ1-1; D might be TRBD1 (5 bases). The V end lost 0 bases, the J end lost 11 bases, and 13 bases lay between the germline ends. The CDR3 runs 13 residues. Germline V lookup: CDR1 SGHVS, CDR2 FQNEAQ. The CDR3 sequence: CASSLAEGKGAFF. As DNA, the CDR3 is TGTGCCAGCAGCTTAGCGGAGGGGAAAGGGGCTTTCTTT.

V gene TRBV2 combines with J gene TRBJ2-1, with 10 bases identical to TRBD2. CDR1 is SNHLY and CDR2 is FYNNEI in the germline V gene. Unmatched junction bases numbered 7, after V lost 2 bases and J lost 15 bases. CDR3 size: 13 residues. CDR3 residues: CASSELALAGVFF. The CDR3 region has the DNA TGTGCCAGCAGTGAACTCGCGCTAGCGGGGGTGTTCTTC. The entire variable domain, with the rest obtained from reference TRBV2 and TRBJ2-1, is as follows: EPEVTQTPSHQVTQMGQEVILRCVPISNHLYFYWYRQILGQKVEFLVSFYNNEISEKSEIFDDQFSVERPDGSNFTLKIRSTKLEDSAMYFCASSELALAGVFFGPGTRLTVL.

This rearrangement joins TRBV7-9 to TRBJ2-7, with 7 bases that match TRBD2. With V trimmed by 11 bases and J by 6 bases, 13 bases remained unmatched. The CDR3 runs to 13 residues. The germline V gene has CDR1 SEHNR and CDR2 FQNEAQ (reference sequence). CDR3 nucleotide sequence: TGTGCCGGAATGGGGGGAGGGCGGTCCGAGCAGTACTTC. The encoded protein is CAGMGGGRSEQYF.

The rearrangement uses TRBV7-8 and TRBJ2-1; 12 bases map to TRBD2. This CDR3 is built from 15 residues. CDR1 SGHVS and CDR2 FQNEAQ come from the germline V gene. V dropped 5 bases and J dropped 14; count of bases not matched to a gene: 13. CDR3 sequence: CASSLSGTSGRGEFF. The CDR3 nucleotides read TGTGCCAGCAGCCTAAGCGGGACTAGCGGGCGCGGAGAGTTCTTC.

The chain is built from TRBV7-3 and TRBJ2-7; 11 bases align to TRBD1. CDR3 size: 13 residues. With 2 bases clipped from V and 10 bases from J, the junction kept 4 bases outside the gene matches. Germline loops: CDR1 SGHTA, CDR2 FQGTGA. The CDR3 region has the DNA TGTGCCAGCAGCTTAGGGACAGGGGGTAATCAGTACTTC. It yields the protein CASSLGTGGNQYF.

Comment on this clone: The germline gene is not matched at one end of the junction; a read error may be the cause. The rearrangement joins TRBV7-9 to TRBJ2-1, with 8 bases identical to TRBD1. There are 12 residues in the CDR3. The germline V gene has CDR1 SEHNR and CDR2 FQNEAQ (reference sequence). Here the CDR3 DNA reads TGTTCCAGCAGCTTAAGAGGGACAGGCGAGTTCTTC. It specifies CSSSLRGTGEFF.

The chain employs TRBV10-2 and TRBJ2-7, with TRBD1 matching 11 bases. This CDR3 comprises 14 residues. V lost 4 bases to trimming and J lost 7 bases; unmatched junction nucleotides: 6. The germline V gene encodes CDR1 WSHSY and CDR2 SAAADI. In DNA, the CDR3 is TGCGCCAGCAGTGCAGGACAGGGGGCGCGGGAGCAGTACTTC. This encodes CASSAGQGAREQYF.

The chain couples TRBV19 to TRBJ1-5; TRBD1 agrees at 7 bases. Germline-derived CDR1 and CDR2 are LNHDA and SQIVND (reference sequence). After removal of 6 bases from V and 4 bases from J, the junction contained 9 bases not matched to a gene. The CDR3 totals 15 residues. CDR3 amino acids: CASRRQGSLNQPQHF. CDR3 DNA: TGTGCCAGTAGACGACAGGGTTCCCTGAATCAGCCCCAGCATTTT.

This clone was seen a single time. The CDR3 DNA reads TGTGCCAGCAGTGAATATGGGACAGGGGCTGAAGCTTTCTTT. Translation gives CASSEYGTGAEAFF. The chain uses TRBV25-1 and TRBJ1-1; 10 bases line up with TRBD1. Unmatched junction bases numbered 1, after V lost 0 bases and J lost 6 bases. CDR3 length equals 14 residues. Germline V gives CDR1 MGHDK, CDR2 SYGVNS.

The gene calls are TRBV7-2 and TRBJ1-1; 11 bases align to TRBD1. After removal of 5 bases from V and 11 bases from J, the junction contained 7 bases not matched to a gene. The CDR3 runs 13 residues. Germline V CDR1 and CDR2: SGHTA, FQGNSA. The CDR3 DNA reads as TGTGCCAGCAGCGGGACAGGGGGAGAAAAGGCTTTCTTT. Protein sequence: CASSGTGGEKAFF.

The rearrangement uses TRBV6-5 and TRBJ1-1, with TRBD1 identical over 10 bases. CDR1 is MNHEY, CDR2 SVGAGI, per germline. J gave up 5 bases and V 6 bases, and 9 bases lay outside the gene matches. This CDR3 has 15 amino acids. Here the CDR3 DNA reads TGTGCCAGCAGCTCACCCGGGACAGGGGAAACTGAAGCTTTCTTT. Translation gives CASSSPGTGETEAFF.

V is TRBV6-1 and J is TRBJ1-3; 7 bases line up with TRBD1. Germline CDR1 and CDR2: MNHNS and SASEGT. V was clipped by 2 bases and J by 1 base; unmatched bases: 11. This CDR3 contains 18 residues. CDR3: CASSELTFGTESGNTIYF. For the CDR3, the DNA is TGTGCCAGCAGTGAATTAACATTTGGGACAGAGTCTGGAAACACCATATATTTT.

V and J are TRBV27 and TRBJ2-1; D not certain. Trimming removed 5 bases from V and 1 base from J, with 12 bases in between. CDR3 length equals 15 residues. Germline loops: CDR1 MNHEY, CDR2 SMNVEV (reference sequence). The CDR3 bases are TGTGCCAGCAGTCCCCAGGTGAAGTCCTACAATGAGCAGTTCTTC. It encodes CASSPQVKSYNEQFF.

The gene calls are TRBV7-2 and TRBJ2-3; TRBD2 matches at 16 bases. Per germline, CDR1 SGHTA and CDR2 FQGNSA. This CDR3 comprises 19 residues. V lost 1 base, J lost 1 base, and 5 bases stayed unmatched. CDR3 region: CASSLGGLAGGLGTDTQYF. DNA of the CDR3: TGTGCCAGCAGCTTAGGGGGACTAGCGGGGGGGCTCGGCACAGATACGCAGTATTTT.

The CDR3 sequence: CASSLRPRRTDTQYF. The CDR3 DNA reads TGTGCCAGCAGCTTAAGGCCTAGGCGCACAGATACGCAGTATTTT. V gene TRBV11-1 combines with J gene TRBJ2-3, with D unresolved. CDR3 length: 15 amino acids. Germline V CDR1 and CDR2: SGHAT, FQDESV (reference sequence). V shed 2 bases and J shed 1 base, with 10 bases lying between them.

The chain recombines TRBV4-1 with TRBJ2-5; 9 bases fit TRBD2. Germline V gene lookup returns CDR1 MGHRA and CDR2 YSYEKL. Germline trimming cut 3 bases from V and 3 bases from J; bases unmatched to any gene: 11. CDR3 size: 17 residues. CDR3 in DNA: TGCGCCAGCAGCCATGGCCTAGCGGGAAGAGGGAAAGAGACCCAGTACTTC. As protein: CASSHGLAGRGKETQYF.

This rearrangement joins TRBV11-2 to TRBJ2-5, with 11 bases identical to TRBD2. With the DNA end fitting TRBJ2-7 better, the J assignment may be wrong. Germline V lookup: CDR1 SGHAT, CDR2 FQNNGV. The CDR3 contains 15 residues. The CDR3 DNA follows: TGTGCCAGCAGCTTACTAGCGGGGGGACCTTACGAGCAGTACTTC. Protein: CASSLLAGGPYEQYF.